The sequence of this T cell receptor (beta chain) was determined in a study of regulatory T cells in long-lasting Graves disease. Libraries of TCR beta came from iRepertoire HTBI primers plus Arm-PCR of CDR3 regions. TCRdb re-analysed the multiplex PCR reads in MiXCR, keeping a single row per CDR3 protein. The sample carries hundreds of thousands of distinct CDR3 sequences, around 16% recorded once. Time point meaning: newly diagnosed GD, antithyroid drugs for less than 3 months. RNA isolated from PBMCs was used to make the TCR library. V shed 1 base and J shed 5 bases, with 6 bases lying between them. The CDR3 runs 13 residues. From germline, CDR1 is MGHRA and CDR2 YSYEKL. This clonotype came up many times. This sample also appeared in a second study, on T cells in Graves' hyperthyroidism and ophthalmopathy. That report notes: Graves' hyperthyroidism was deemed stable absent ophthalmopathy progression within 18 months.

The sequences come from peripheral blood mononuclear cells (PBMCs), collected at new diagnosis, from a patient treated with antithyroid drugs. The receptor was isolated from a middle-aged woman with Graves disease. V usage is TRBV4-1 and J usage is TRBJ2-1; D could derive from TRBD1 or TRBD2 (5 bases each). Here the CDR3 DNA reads TGCGCCAGCAGCCAAGTGGGGGACAATGAGCAGTTCTTC. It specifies CASSQVGDNEQFF.